Below are 3 T cell receptor beta chains sequenced from a single sample in a study of immune cell composition in non-small cell lung cancer. Method: immunoSEQ multiplex PCR; TCRdb's copy keeps in-frame clones and lacks some. Here the sample spans 5,000 or so clones, about 80% being singletons. The sequencing sample was made of lung tumor tissue. The receptor source for this set is a human donor with non-small cell lung cancer.

The genes are TRBV11-3 and TRBJ2-1; perhaps TRBD1 as D (5 bases). The V gene's germline CDR1 is SGHNT and CDR2 YENEEA. CDR3 size: 14 residues. V lost 2 bases and J 6 bases, leaving 11 bases between the germline ends. CDR3 sequence reads: CASSLSFRGNEQFF. The CDR3, as DNA: TGTGCCAGCAGCTTAAGTTTTAGGGGCAATGAGCAGTTCTTC.

J is TRBJ2-2 and V is TRBV18; TRBD1 matches 9 bases. Germline V lookup: CDR1 KGHSH, CDR2 LQKENI. The V segment lost 3 bases and the J segment 4 bases; nucleotides outside the gene matches: 3. CDR3 length: 15 amino acids. The CDR3 DNA reads TGTGCCAGCTCACCGGGACAGGGATCCACCGGGGAGCTGTTTTTT. It is translated as CASSPGQGSTGELFF.

The chain carries TRBV6-1 and TRBJ2-6; TRBD1 matches 7 bases. The CDR3 has 17 amino acids. Germline V gene data show CDR1 as MNHNS and CDR2 as SASEGT. After removal of 4 bases from V and 0 bases from J, the junction contained 6 bases not matched to a gene. CDR3 coding DNA: TGTGCCAGCAGTGTACAGGGGTTAAGCTCTGGGGCCAACGTCCTGACTTTC. The encoded protein is CASSVQGLSSGANVLTF.